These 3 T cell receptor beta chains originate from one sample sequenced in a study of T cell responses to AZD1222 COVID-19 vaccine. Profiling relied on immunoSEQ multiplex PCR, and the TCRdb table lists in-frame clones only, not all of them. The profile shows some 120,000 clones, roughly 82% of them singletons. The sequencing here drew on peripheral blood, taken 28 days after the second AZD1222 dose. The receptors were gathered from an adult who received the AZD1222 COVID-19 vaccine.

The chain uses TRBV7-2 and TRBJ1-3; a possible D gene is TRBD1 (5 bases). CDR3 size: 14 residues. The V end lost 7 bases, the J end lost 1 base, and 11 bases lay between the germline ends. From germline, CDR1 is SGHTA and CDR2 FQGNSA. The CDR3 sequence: CASIFGGSGNTIYF. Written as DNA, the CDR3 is TGTGCCAGCATCTTCGGGGGATCTGGAAACACCATATATTTT.

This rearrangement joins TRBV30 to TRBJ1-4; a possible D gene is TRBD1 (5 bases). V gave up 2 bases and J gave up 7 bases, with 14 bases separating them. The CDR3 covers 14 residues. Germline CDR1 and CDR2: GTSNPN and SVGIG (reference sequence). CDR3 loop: CAWSSGTWGEKLFF. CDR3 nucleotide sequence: TGTGCCTGGAGTTCCGGGACCTGGGGTGAAAAACTGTTTTTT.

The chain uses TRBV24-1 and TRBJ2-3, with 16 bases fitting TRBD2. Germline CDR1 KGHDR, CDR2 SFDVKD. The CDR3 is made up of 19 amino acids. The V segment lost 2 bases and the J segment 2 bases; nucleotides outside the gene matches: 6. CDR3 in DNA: TGTGCCACCAGTGATTCAGGGACTAGCGGGGGGGCCGTCACAGATACGCAGTATTTT. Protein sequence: CATSDSGTSGGAVTDTQYF.